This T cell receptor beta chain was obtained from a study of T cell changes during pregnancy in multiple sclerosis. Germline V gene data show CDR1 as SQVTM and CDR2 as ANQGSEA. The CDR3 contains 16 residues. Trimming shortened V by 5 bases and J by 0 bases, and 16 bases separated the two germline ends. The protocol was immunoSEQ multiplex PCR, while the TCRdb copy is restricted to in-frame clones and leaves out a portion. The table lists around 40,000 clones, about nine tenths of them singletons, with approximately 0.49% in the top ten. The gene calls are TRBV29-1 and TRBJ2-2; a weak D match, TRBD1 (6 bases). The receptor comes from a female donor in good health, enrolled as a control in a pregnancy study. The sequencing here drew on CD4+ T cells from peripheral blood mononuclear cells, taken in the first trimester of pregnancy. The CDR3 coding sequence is TGCAGCGTTCTATCTCGGGACACCTCGAACACCGGGGAGCTGTTTTTT. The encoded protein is CSVLSRDTSNTGELFF.